Here is one T cell receptor beta chain with its context. Germline lookup yields CDR1 PRHDT and CDR2 FYEKMQ (reference sequence). The CDR3 extends over 19 amino acids. V lost 5 bases to trimming and J lost 1 base; unmatched junction nucleotides: 11. These data belong to a study of blood T cell repertoires in COVID-19. On the study more broadly: Acute and convalescent COVID-19 specimens originated in the United States, Italy and Spain. T cells, B-cell-depleted T cells, or PBMCs supplied cDNA or gDNA.

In the original processing: Amplification of reference gene primers was used by the study to estimate nucleated cell counts. Assay: immunoSEQ multiplex PCR; the TCRdb copy retains only in-frame clones and omits some. V, J and clone size were drawn from that table, and D and trimming were deduced from the DNA. The sample lists fewer than 300,000 clones; around nine tenths were seen once. Input material: peripheral blood. The clonotype was recovered from a woman aged 40 to 50 who had recovered from COVID-19. The chain is built from TRBV13 and TRBJ2-1; TRBD2 matches 13 bases. The CDR3 DNA is TGTGCCAGCAGCCCGGGGACCGGACTAGCGGGGGCTTCCTACAATGAGCAGTTCTTC. Protein sequence: CASSPGTGLAGASYNEQFF. Drawing the rest from reference TRBV13 and TRBJ2-1, the complete variable domain is AAGVIQSPRHLIKEKRETATLKCYPIPRHDTVYWYQQGPGQDPQFLISFYEKMQSDKGSIPDRFSAQQFSDYHSELNMSSLELGDSALYFCASSPGTGLAGASYNEQFFGPGTRLTVL.